A selection of T cell receptor beta chains follows, all from one sample in a study of early T cells in non-severe SARS-CoV-2 infection. TCRdb reanalysed the 5' RACE reads using MiXCR and keeps one entry per CDR3 protein. The sample has 69,000 or so distinct CDR3 sequences; roughly 4.9% are singletons. The sequenced sample was whole blood, obtained at baseline. These receptors originate from an adult who was a healthcare worker with PCR-confirmed SARS-CoV-2 infection or an uninfected control (not recorded which). The donor label of this sample is uncertain. The CDR3 runs from the conserved cysteine through the conserved F or W. A D gene is named only where the DNA matches it firmly. The size field is filled for only some rows; it gives once, few, many or a size class.

V,D,size,J,CDR3,DNA
TRBV12-3/TRBV12-4,TRBD1,NA,TRBJ2-2,CASSLTWTGRTGELFF,TGTGCCAGCAGTTTAACCTGGACAGGGAGGACCGGGGAGCTGTTTTTT
TRBV4-3,NA,many,TRBJ1-5,CASSQEGRRDQPQHF,TGCGCCAGCAGCCAGGAGGGGCGCAGGGATCAGCCCCAGCATTTT
TRBV18,NA,NA,TRBJ2-7,CASSPREDSSYEQYF,TGTGCCAGCTCACCACGCGAAGATAGCTCCTACGAGCAGTACTTC
TRBV7-8,NA,few,TRBJ2-2,CASSLATGELFF,TGTGCCAGCAGCTTAGCGACCGGGGAGCTGTTTTTT
TRBV19,TRBD1,many,TRBJ1-2,CASSFAGQGAAGYTF,TGTGCCAGTAGTTTCGCGGGACAGGGGGCCGCGGGCTACACCTTC
TRBV11-2,NA,few,TRBJ2-5,CASSLNAGRETQYF,TGTGCCAGCAGCTTAAACGCAGGCCGAGAGACCCAGTACTTC
TRBV10-2,NA,NA,TRBJ2-5,CASSREGGRETQYF,TGCGCCAGCAGTAGGGAAGGGGGTCGGGAGACCCAGTACTTC
TRBV7-7,NA,NA,TRBJ2-2,CASSFGTGELFF,TGTGCTAGCAGCTTTGGCACCGGGGAGCTGTTTTTT
TRBV28,TRBD2,NA,TRBJ2-7,CASKMGGLAGEEQYF,TGTGCCAGCAAAATGGGGGGGTTAGCCGGCGAAGAGCAGTACTTC
TRBV19,TRBD1,NA,TRBJ1-2,CASSPGTEHYGYTF,TGTGCCAGTAGTCCGGGGACAGAACACTATGGCTACACCTTC
TRBV2,NA,NA,TRBJ2-1,CASSGLGVYNEQFF,TGTGCCAGCAGTGGACTCGGGGTCTACAATGAGCAGTTCTTC
TRBV10-3,NA,few,TRBJ2-2,CAIRGQSTGELFF,TGTGCCATCAGAGGACAGAGCACCGGGGAGCTGTTTTTT
TRBV7-2,TRBD1,NA,TRBJ2-2,CASSFRDRGGTGELFF,TGTGCCAGCAGCTTCCGGGACAGGGGCGGGACCGGGGAGCTGTTTTTT
TRBV13,TRBD1,NA,TRBJ2-7,CASSLRQGVYEQYF,TGTGCCAGCAGCCTGCGACAGGGGGTCTACGAGCAGTACTTC
TRBV7-2,NA,many,TRBJ2-7,CASSSLGLPDEQYF,TGTGCCAGCAGCTCGCTAGGGCTCCCCGACGAGCAGTACTTC
TRBV7-2,NA,NA,TRBJ1-6,CASSPRQLNSPLHF,TGTGCCAGCAGCCCTCGGCAGTTGAATTCACCCCTCCACTTT
TRBV20-1,TRBD2,many,TRBJ2-1,CSAREGLAEQFF,TGCAGTGCTAGAGAAGGACTAGCTGAGCAGTTCTTC
TRBV29-1,NA,many,TRBJ2-5,CSVVVAGKGTQYF,TGCAGCGTTGTAGTAGCAGGAAAAGGGACCCAGTACTTC
TRBV28,TRBD1,NA,TRBJ2-2,CASGRGLRTGELFF,TGTGCCAGCGGAAGGGGGCTGCGCACCGGGGAGCTGTTTTTT
TRBV9,TRBD1,few,TRBJ1-1,CASSATGRQITEAFF,TGTGCCAGCAGCGCGACAGGGAGGCAGATCACTGAAGCTTTCTTT
TRBV27,NA,NA,TRBJ1-6,CASSYRDYSPLHF,TGTGCCAGCAGTTACAGGGATTATTCACCCCTCCACTTT
TRBV6-2/TRBV6-3,NA,NA,TRBJ2-7,CASSSVAGLSRYEQYF,TGTGCCAGCAGTTCCGTCGCAGGCCTAAGTAGATACGAGCAGTACTTC
TRBV18,TRBD1,many,TRBJ1-5,CASSPRGTGGGNQPQHF,TGTGCCAGCTCACCCCGAGGCACAGGGGGCGGCAATCAGCCCCAGCATTTT
TRBV11-3,TRBD2,many,TRBJ2-1,CASSLVAGAPPSEQFF,TGTGCCAGCAGCCTGGTAGCGGGGGCGCCTCCTAGTGAGCAGTTCTTC
TRBV20-1,NA,many,TRBJ1-6,CSASFQGYSPLHF,TGCAGTGCTAGCTTCCAGGGGTATTCACCCCTCCACTTT
TRBV4-2,NA,NA,TRBJ1-1,CASSQNLEETTPMNTEAFF,TGTGCCAGCAGCCAAAATTTAGAGGAGACTACTCCCATGAACACTGAAGCTTTCTTT
TRBV11-2,NA,many,TRBJ2-1,CASSSGILNNEQFF,TGTGCCAGCAGCTCCGGGATCCTAAACAATGAGCAGTTCTTC
TRBV7-8,NA,many,TRBJ1-6,CASSLATTVINSPLHF,TGTGCCAGCAGCTTAGCTACGACAGTAATTAATTCACCCCTCCACTTT
TRBV20-1,NA,many,TRBJ2-2,CSARLGPGELFF,TGCAGTGCTAGGTTGGGTCCAGGGGAGCTGTTTTTT
TRBV27,NA,NA,TRBJ2-2,CASTAGQAYTGELFF,TGTGCCAGCACAGCGGGACAGGCGTACACCGGGGAGCTGTTTTTT
TRBV5-1,NA,few,TRBJ2-1,CASSLITGKLNEQFF,TGCGCCAGCAGCTTGATCACAGGGAAATTGAATGAGCAGTTCTTC
TRBV20-1,NA,many,TRBJ1-3,CSARDPLSGNTIYF,TGCAGTGCTAGAGACCCCCTTTCTGGAAACACCATATATTTT
TRBV28,NA,NA,TRBJ1-1,CASSLPGFSTEAFF,TGTGCCAGCAGTTTGCCGGGGTTTTCCACTGAAGCTTTCTTT
TRBV7-6,NA,few,TRBJ2-1,CASSLNTGNEQFF,TGTGCCAGCAGCTTAAATACAGGCAATGAGCAGTTCTTC
TRBV4-1,NA,NA,TRBJ1-1,CASSQDPGGWNTEAFF,TGCGCCAGCAGCCAAGATCCCGGGGGGTGGAACACTGAAGCTTTCTTT
TRBV11-2,NA,many,TRBJ2-5,CASSLLPGAGETQYF,TGTGCCAGCAGCCTCCTCCCGGGGGCAGGGGAGACCCAGTACTTC